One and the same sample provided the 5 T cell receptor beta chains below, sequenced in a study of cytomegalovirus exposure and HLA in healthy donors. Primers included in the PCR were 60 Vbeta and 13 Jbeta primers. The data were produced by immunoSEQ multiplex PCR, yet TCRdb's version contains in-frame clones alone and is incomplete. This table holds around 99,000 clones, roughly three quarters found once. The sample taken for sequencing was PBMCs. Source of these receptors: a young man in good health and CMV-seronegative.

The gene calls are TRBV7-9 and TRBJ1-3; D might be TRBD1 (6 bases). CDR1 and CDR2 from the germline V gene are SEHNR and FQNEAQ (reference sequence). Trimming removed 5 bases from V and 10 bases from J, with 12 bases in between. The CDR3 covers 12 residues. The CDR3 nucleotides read TGTGCCAGCAGCGGGACATATGAAACCATATATTTT. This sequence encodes CASSGTYETIYF. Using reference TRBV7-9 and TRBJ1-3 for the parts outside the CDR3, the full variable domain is DTGVSQNPRHKITKRGQNVTFRCDPISEHNRLYWYRQTLGQGPEFLTYFQNEAQLEKSRLLSDRFSAERPKGSFSTLEIQRTEQGDSAMYLCASSGTYETIYFGEGSWLTVV.

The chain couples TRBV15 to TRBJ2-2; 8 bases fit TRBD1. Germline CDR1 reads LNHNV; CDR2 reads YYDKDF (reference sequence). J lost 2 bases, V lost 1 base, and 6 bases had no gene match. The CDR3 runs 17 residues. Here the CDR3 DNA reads TGTGCCACCAGCAGAGGGCTGACAGGGGCAAACACCGGGGAGCTGTTTTTT. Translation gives CATSRGLTGANTGELFF.

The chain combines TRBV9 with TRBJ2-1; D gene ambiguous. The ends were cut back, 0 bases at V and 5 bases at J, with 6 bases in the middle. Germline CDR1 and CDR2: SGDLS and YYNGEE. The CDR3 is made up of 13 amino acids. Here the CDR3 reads CASSVAPNNEQFF. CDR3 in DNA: TGTGCCAGCAGCGTAGCCCCAAACAATGAGCAGTTCTTC.

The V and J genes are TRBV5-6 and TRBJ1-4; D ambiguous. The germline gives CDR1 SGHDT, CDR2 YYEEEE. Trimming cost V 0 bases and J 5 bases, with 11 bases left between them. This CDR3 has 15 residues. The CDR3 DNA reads TGTGCCAGCAGCTTGGCTGCCGGGAGGAATGAAAAACTGTTTTTT. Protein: CASSLAAGRNEKLFF. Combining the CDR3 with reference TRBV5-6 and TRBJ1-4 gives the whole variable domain DAGVTQSPTHLIKTRGQQVTLRCSPKSGHDTVSWYQQALGQGPQFIFQYYEEEERQRGNFPDRFSGHQFPNYSSELNVNALLLGDSALYLCASSLAAGRNEKLFFGSGTQLSVL.

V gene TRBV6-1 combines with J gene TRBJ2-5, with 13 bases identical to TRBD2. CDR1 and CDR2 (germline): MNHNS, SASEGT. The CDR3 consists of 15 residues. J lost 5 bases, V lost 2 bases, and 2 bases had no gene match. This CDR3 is CASSETSGGAETQYF. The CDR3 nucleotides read TGTGCCAGCAGTGAAACTAGCGGGGGGGCGGAGACCCAGTACTTC.